This TCR beta chain was sequenced during a study of blood T cell repertoires in COVID-19. Study overall: PBMCs, B-cell-depleted T cells, or T cells were the source of the cDNA or gDNA that made up the material.

Using immunoSEQ multiplex PCR, the repertoire was profiled, and TCRdb retains in-frame clones only, with some absent. The sample includes 40,000 to 50,000 clones, approximately 83% seen only once; the top ten take around 16%. Germline V CDR1 and CDR2: MNHEY, SMNVEV (reference sequence). The CDR3 consists of 11 residues. V lost 4 bases and J 6 bases, leaving 3 bases between the germline ends. The sequenced sample was peripheral blood. The chain has TRBV27 and TRBJ2-2; no clear D. The TCR comes from a human donor in a cohort sampled during active COVID-19. The donor label of this sample is uncertain. Here the CDR3 DNA reads TGTGCCAGCAGTTCCGCCGGGGAGCTGTTTTTT. This translates into CASSSAGELFF.